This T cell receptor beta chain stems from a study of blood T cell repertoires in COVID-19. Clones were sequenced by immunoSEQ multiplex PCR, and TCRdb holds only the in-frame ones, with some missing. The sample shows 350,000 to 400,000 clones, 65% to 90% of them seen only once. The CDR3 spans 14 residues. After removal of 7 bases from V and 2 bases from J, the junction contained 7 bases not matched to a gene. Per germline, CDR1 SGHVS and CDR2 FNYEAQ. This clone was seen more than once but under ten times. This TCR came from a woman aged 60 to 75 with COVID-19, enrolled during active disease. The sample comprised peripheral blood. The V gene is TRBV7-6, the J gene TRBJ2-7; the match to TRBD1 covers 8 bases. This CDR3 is CASTQGTGPYEQYF. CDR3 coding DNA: TGTGCCAGCACTCAGGGGACAGGACCCTACGAGCAGTACTTC.